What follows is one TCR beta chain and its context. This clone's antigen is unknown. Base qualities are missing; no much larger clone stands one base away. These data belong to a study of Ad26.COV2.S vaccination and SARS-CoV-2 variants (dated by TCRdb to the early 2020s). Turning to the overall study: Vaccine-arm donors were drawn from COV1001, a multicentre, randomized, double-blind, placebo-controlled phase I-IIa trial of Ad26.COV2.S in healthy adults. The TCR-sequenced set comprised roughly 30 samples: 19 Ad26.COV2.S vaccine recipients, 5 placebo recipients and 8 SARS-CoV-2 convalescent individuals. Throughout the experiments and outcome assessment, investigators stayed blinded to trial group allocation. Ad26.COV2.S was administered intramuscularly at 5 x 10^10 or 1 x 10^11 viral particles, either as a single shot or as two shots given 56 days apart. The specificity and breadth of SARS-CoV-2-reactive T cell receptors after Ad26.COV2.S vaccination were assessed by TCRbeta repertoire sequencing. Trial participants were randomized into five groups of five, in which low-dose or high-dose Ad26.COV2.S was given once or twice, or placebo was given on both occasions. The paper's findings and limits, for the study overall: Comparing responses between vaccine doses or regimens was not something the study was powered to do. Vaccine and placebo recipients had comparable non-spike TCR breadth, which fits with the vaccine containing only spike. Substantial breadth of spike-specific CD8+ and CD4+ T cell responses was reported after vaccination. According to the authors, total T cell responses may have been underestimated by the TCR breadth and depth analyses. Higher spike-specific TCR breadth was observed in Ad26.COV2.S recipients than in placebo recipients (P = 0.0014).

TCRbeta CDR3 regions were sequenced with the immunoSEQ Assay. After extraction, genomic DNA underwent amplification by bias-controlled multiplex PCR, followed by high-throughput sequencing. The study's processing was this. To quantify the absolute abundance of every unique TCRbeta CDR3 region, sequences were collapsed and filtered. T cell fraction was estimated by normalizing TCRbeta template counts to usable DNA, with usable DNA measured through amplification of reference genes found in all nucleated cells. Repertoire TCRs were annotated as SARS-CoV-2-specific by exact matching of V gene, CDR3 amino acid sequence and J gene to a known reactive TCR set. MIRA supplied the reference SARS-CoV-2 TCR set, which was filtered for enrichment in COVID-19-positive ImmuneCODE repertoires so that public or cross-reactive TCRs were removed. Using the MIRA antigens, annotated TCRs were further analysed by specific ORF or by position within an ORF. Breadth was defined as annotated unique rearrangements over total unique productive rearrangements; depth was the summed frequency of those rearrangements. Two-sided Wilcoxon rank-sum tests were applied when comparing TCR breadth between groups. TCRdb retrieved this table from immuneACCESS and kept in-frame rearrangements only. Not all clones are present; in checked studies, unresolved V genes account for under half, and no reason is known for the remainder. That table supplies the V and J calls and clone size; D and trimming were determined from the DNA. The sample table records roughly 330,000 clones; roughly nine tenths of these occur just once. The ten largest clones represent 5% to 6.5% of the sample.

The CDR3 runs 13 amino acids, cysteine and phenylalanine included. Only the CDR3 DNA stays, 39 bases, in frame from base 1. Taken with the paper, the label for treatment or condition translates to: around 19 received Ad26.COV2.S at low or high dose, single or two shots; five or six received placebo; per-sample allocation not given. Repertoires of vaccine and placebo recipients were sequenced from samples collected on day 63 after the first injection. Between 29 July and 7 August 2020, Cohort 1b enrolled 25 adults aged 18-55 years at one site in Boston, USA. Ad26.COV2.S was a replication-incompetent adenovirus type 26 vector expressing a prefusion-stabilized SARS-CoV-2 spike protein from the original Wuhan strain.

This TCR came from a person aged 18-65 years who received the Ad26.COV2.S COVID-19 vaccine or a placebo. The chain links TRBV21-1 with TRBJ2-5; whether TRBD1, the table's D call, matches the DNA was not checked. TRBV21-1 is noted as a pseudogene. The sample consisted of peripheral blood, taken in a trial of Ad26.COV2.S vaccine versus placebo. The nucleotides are TGTGCCAGGGGACAGGTAGGGAAAGAGACCCAGTACTTC. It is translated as CARGQVGKETQYF.